The 19 T cell receptor beta chains reported below all come from one sample, sequenced in a study of cytomegalovirus exposure and HLA in healthy donors. TCRdb keeps only in-frame clones here, not all; method: immunoSEQ multiplex PCR. The sample lists around 250,000 clones; about 90% were seen once. The specimen was PBMCs. The origin of the receptors is a woman aged 25 to 39 in good health and CMV-seronegative.

The V gene is TRBV19, the J gene TRBJ2-3; D gene ambiguous. The V gene lost 5 bases and the J gene lost 6 bases, with 12 bases spanning the gap. CDR1 is LNHDA, CDR2 SQIVND, per germline (reference sequence). The CDR3 has 13 residues. The CDR3 region has the DNA TGTGCCAGTAGTGAACCTCGGTTGGATACGCAGTATTTT. It encodes CASSEPRLDTQYF. Filled out from reference TRBV19 and TRBJ2-3, the complete variable domain reads DGGITQSPKYLFRKEGQNVTLSCEQNLNHDAMYWYRQDPGQGLRLIYYSQIVNDFQKGDIAEGYSVSREKKESFPLTVTSAQKNPTAFYLCASSEPRLDTQYFGPGTRLTVL.

This clone has a single count. This sequence joins TRBV5-6 and TRBJ2-1, with D maybe TRBD2 (5 bases). Germline V gives CDR1 SGHDT, CDR2 YYEEEE. The CDR3 runs to 14 residues. V was pared by 2 bases and J by 10 bases, with 16 bases between. The CDR3 region is CASSFRSPGGEQFF. The CDR3 DNA reads as TGTGCCAGCAGCTTTCGCAGCCCGGGCGGGGAGCAGTTCTTC.

The chain links TRBV21-1 to TRBJ2-7; no DNA check was done on the table's D call, TRBD1. TRBV21-1 is termed a pseudogene. This CDR3 spans 16 amino acids. CDR3 loop: CASSKALRTGDNEQYF. As DNA, the CDR3 is TGTGCCAGCAGCAAAGCGCTCCGGACAGGGGACAACGAGCAGTACTTC.

This sequence joins TRBV5-1 and TRBJ2-7, with D tentatively TRBD2 (5 bases). The V end lost 0 bases, the J end lost 5 bases, and 18 bases lay between the germline ends. This CDR3 contains 16 residues. The germline V gene encodes CDR1 SGHRS and CDR2 YFSETQ. CDR3 in amino acids: CASSLVGFREGNEQYF. DNA for the CDR3: TGCGCCAGCAGCTTGGTGGGGTTTCGGGAAGGGAACGAGCAGTACTTC. Full variable domain (remainder filled in from reference TRBV5-1 and TRBJ2-7): KAGVTQTPRYLIKTRGQQVTLSCSPISGHRSVSWYQQTPGQGLQFLFEYFSETQRNKGNFPGRFSGRQFSNSRSEMNVSTLELGDSALYLCASSLVGFREGNEQYFGPGTRLTVT.

The CDR3 DNA is TGTGCCAGCAGTTTTACGGCGAGTGAGCAGTTCTTC. Its translation: CASSFTASEQFF. The chain combines TRBV27 with TRBJ2-1; D uncertain. V lost 3 bases to trimming and J lost 9 bases, with 9 bases between them. The germline V gene has CDR1 MNHEY and CDR2 SMNVEV (reference sequence). The CDR3 covers 12 residues.

V and J are TRBV27 and TRBJ1-2; 10 nucleotides line up with TRBD1. This CDR3 region has 14 residues. CDR1 and CDR2 (germline): MNHEY, SMNVEV (reference sequence). V shed 8 bases, J shed 6 bases, and the junction held 9 bases outside the gene matches. The CDR3 DNA reads as TGTGCCAGCGGTCCGACCGGGACAGGGGATGGCTACACCTTC. It specifies CASGPTGTGDGYTF.

In DNA, the CDR3 is TGTGCCAGCAGCCCCAGAATGGCAACTAATGAAAAACTGTTTTTT. Its protein is CASSPRMATNEKLFF. The chain links TRBV13 to TRBJ1-4; no firm D call. Between the trimmed V and J ends, which lost 5 bases and 0 bases, there was a span of 10 bases. CDR1 and CDR2 (germline): PRHDT, FYEKMQ (reference sequence). The CDR3 contains 15 residues.

V gene TRBV10-3 combines with J gene TRBJ2-3; a possible D gene is TRBD1 (6 bases). Germline values: CDR1 ENHRY, CDR2 SYGVKD. The ends were cut back, 8 bases at V and 2 bases at J, with 11 bases in the middle. CDR3 size: 13 residues. The CDR3 here is CAISQGVTDTQYF. The CDR3 bases are TGTGCCATCTCACAGGGTGTCACAGATACGCAGTATTTT.

This rearrangement joins TRBV18 to TRBJ1-1; a weak D match, TRBD1 (5 bases). In germline, CDR1 is KGHSH, CDR2 LQKENI. The V gene lost 8 bases and the J gene lost 0 bases, with 7 bases spanning the gap. The CDR3 has 12 residues. The CDR3: CASMTVNTEAFF. Written as DNA, the CDR3 is TGTGCCAGCATGACAGTGAACACTGAAGCTTTCTTT.

The CDR3: CASSFLGGGTQYF. In DNA form, the CDR3 reads TGTGCCAGCAGTTTCTTGGGGGGAGGTACGCAGTATTTT. This chain uses TRBV27 with TRBJ2-3; possibly TRBD2 for D (6 bases). The CDR3 consists of 13 residues. Per germline, CDR1 MNHEY and CDR2 SMNVEV (reference sequence). Trimming stripped 3 bases from V and 8 bases from J, with 12 bases between.

The chain carries TRBV7-9 and TRBJ2-7; TRBD1 aligns across 7 bases. The V gene end was trimmed by 4 bases and the J gene end by 0 bases; junction bases not matched to a gene: 15. Germline V CDR1 and CDR2: SEHNR, FQNEAQ (reference sequence). This CDR3 has 18 amino acids. The CDR3 DNA reads as TGTGCCAGCAGCTCGACCCGAGGGGGCCTCGCATTCTCCTACGAGCAGTACTTC. Its translation: CASSSTRGGLAFSYEQYF.

The chain employs TRBV7-3 and TRBJ2-2; 10 nucleotides align to TRBD1. The CDR3 extends over 16 amino acids. Germline loops: CDR1 SGHTA, CDR2 FQGTGA. V shed 1 base, J shed 7 bases, and the junction held 6 bases outside the gene matches. The CDR3 DNA follows: TGTGCCAGCAGCTTAAGGGGGACAGGGGCTTACGGGGAGCTGTTTTTT. Translating gives CASSLRGTGAYGELFF.

The rearrangement uses TRBV30 and TRBJ1-2; D is ambiguous. Germline V CDR1 and CDR2: GTSNPN, SVGIG (reference sequence). The ends were cut back, 1 base at V and 4 bases at J, with 13 bases in the middle. There are 14 residues in the CDR3. DNA of the CDR3: TGTGCCTGGAGTGGACACAGCAGCCGCTATGGCTACACCTTC. This codes for CAWSGHSSRYGYTF. The variable domain in full, completed from reference TRBV30 and TRBJ1-2, reads SQTIHQWPATLVQPVGSPLSLECTVEGTSNPNLYWYRQAAGRGLQLLFYSVGIGQISSEVPQNLSASRPQDRQFILSSKKLLLSDSGFYLCAWSGHSSRYGYTFGSGTRLTVV.

This clone came up once. This chain connects TRBV5-1 to TRBJ2-3, with 7 nucleotides matching TRBD1. The CDR3 is made up of 15 amino acids. The V and J ends lost 4 bases and 1 base, in that order; junction bases with no gene match: 6. Germline CDR1 and CDR2: SGHRS and YFSETQ. CDR3 in amino acids: CASSPRQGRTDTQYF. CDR3 nucleotide sequence: TGCGCCAGCAGCCCACGACAGGGCCGCACAGATACGCAGTATTTT.

The genes are TRBV4-1 and TRBJ2-1; D is perhaps TRBD1 (6 bases). This CDR3 is built from 19 residues. V lost 4 bases to trimming and J lost 0 bases, with 22 bases between them. Germline CDR1 reads MGHRA; CDR2 reads YSYEKL. CDR3 amino acids: CASSPEGDFPGRSYNEQFF. The CDR3 nucleotides read TGCGCCAGCAGCCCTGAGGGGGATTTTCCAGGACGCTCCTACAATGAGCAGTTCTTC.

V usage is TRBV5-8 and J usage is TRBJ2-7; no firm D call. Germline V gives CDR1 SGHTS, CDR2 YDEGEE. The V end lost 4 bases, the J end lost 4 bases, and 6 bases lay between the germline ends. The CDR3 consists of 11 residues. The DNA for the CDR3 is TGTGCCAGCAGCCAAATGTACGAGCAGTACTTC. Translation: CASSQMYEQYF. Together with reference TRBV5-8 and TRBJ2-7, the CDR3 gives the full variable domain: EAGVTQSPTHLIKTRGQQATLRCSPISGHTSVYWYQQALGLGLQFLLWYDEGEERNRGNFPPRFSGRQFPNYSSELNVNALELEDSALYLCASSQMYEQYFGPGTRLTVT.

This chain connects TRBV6-1 to TRBJ2-1; tentatively, D is TRBD1 (6 bases). Trimming stripped 5 bases from V and 6 bases from J, with 11 bases between. CDR3 length: 13 residues. The V gene's germline CDR1 is MNHNS and CDR2 SASEGT. Here the CDR3 DNA reads TGTGCCAGCAGTCTGGACAGATCCAATGAGCAGTTCTTC. This translates into CASSLDRSNEQFF.

V is TRBV7-6 and J is TRBJ2-2; the match to TRBD2 covers 10 bases. From germline, CDR1 is SGHVS and CDR2 FNYEAQ. V gave up 5 bases and J gave up 4 bases; unmatched junction bases: 7. The CDR3 contains 16 residues. The CDR3, as DNA: TGTGCCAGCAGCCCAGGGACTAGCGTTGCCACCGGGGAGCTGTTTTTT. Protein product: CASSPGTSVATGELFF.

The chain employs TRBV5-3 and TRBJ2-3; 10 nucleotides line up with TRBD1. TRBV5-3 is assigned to the ORF class and has an uncertain function. This CDR3 is 18 amino acids long. J gave up 0 bases and V 5 bases, and 12 bases lay outside the gene matches. DNA for the CDR3: TGTGCCAGAAGAAAAGGGACAGGGGAAGGGACTAGCACAGATACGCAGTATTTT. Protein sequence: CARRKGTGEGTSTDTQYF.